This T cell receptor (beta chain) was found in a study of identifying expanded T cells in peripheral blood. The CDR3 length is 16 residues. The germline CDR1 and CDR2 sequences are LNHDA and SQIVND (reference sequence). Trimming removed 5 bases from V and 5 bases from J; junction bases left unmatched: 6. Note on this clone: Its antigen is not known.

Method: immunoSEQ multiplex PCR; TCRdb's copy keeps in-frame clones and lacks some. The sample includes roughly 78,000 clones, 90% of them seen just once. Study conclusions and caveats: Roughly 2-week clone count variance significantly increased as total template count grew.

The gene calls are TRBV19 and TRBJ2-1, with 13 bases that match TRBD2. The clonotype originates from a person aged 18 to 75 in good health. Sequenced sample: blood. CDR3 in amino acids: CASSLSGLAGDNEQFF. For the CDR3, the DNA is TGTGCCAGTAGTCTCTCAGGACTAGCGGGGGACAATGAGCAGTTCTTC. The entire variable domain, with the rest obtained from reference TRBV19 and TRBJ2-1, is as follows: DGGITQSPKYLFRKEGQNVTLSCEQNLNHDAMYWYRQDPGQGLRLIYYSQIVNDFQKGDIAEGYSVSREKKESFPLTVTSAQKNPTAFYLCASSLSGLAGDNEQFFGPGTRLTVL.